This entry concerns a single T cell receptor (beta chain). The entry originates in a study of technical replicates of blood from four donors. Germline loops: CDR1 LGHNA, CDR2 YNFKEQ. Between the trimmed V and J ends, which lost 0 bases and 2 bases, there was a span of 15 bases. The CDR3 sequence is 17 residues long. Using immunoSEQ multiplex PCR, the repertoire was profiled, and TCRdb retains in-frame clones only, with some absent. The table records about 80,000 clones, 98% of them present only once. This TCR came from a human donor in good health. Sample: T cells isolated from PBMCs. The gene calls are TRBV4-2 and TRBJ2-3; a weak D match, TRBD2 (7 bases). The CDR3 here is CASSQDGRGGVTDTQYF. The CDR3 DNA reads TGTGCCAGCAGCCAAGATGGTAGGGGGGGGGTCACAGATACGCAGTATTTT.